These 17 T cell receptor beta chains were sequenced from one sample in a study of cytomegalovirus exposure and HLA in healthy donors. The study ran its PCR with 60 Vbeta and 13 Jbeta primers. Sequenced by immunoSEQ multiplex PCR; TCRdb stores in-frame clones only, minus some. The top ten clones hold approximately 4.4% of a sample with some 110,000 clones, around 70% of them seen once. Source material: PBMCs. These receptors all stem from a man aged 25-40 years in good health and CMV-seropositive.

CDR3 DNA sequence: TGCGCCAGCAGCCAAGGGGGCCCGGCGCCCCCGGCTAGCTACACCTTC. Residues: CASSQGGPAPPASYTF. The genes are TRBV4-3 and TRBJ1-2, with D tentatively TRBD1 (5 bases). Between the trimmed V and J ends, which lost 1 base and 9 bases, there was a span of 21 bases. The CDR3 spans 16 residues. Germline V gene sequence: CDR1 LGHNA, CDR2 YSLEER.

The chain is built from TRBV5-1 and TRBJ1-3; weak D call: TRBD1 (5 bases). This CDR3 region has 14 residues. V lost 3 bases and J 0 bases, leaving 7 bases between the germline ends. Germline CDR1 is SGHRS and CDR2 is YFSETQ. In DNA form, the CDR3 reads TGCGCCAGCAGCTCGGACAACTCTGGAAACACCATATATTTT. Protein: CASSSDNSGNTIYF.

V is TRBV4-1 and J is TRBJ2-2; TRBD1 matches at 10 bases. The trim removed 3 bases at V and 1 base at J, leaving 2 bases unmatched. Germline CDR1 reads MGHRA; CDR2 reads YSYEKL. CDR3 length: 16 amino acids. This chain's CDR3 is CASSHGQGGNTGELFF. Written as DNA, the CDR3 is TGCGCCAGCAGCCATGGACAGGGGGGGAACACCGGGGAGCTGTTTTTT.

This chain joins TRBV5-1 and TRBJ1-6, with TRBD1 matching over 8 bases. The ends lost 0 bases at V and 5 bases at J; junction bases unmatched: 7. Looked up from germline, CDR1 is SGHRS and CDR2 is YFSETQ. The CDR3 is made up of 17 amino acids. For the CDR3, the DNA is TGCGCCAGCAGCTTGGCAGGGGGCGATACCAATAATTCACCCCTCCACTTT. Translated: CASSLAGGDTNNSPLHF. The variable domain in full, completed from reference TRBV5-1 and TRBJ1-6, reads KAGVTQTPRYLIKTRGQQVTLSCSPISGHRSVSWYQQTPGQGLQFLFEYFSETQRNKGNFPGRFSGRQFSNSRSEMNVSTLELGDSALYLCASSLAGGDTNNSPLHFGNGTRLTVT.

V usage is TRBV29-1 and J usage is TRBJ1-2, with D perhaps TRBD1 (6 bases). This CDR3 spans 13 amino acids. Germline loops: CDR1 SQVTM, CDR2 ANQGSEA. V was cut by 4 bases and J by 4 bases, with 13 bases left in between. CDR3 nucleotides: TGCAGCGTTGTACGGGGGGCGGGCTATGGCTACACCTTC. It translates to CSVVRGAGYGYTF.

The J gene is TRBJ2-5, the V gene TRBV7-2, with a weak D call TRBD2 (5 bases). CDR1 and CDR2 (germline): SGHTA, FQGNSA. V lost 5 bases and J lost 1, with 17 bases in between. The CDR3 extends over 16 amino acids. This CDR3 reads CASSLPLLGSQETQYF. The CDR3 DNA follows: TGTGCCAGCAGCCTACCCCTTTTGGGGAGCCAAGAGACCCAGTACTTC.

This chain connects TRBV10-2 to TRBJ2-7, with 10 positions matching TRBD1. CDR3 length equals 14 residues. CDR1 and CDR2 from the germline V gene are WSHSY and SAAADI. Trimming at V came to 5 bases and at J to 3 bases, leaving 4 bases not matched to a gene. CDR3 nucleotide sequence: TGCGCCAGCAGTCGGGACAGGGGTCACTACGAGCAGTACTTC. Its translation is CASSRDRGHYEQYF.

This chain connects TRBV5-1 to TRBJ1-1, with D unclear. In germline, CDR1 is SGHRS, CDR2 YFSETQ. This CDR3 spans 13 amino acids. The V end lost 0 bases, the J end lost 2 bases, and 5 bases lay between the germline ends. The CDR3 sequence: CASSLELNTEAFF. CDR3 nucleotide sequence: TGCGCCAGCAGCTTGGAATTAAACACTGAAGCTTTCTTT.

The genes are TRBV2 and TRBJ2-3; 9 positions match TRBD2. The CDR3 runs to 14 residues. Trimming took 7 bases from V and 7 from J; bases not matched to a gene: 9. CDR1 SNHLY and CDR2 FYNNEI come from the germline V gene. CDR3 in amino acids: CASTGLRGGYTQYF. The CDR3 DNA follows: TGTGCCAGCACGGGGTTGCGGGGGGGCTATACGCAGTATTTT.

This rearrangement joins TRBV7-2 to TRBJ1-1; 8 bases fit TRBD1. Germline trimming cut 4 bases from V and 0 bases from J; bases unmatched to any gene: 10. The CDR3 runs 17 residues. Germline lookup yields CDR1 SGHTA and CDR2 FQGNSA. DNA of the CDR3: TGTGCCAGCAGCTCTGGACAGGGCGGGGAAGTGAACACTGAAGCTTTCTTT. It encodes CASSSGQGGEVNTEAFF.

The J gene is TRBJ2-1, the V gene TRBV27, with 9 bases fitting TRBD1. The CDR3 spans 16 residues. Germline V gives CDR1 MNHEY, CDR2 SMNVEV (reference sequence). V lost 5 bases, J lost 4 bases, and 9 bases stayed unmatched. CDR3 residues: CASSIQGALSYNEQFF. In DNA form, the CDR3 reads TGTGCCAGCAGTATACAGGGGGCGCTTAGTTACAATGAGCAGTTCTTC.

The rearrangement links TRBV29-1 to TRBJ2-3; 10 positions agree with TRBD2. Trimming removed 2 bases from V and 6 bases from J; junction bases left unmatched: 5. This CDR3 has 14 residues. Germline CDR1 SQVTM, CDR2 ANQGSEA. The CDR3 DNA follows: TGCAGCGTTGAATCTAGCGGGGGAAGGGATACGCAGTATTTT. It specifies CSVESSGGRDTQYF.

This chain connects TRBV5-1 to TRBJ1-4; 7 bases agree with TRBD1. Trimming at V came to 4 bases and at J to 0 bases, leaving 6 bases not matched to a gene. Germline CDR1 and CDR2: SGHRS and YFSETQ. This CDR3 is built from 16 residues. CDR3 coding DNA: TGCGCCAGCAGCGAGGGACAGATAGCAACTAATGAAAAACTGTTTTTT. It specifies CASSEGQIATNEKLFF.

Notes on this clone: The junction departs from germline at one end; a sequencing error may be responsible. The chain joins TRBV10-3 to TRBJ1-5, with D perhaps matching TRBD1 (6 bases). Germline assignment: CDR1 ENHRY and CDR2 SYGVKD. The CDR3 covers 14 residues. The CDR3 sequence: CASSAGDGNQPQHF. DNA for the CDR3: TGTGCCAGCAGTGCAGGGGACGGCAATCAGCCCCAGCATTTT.

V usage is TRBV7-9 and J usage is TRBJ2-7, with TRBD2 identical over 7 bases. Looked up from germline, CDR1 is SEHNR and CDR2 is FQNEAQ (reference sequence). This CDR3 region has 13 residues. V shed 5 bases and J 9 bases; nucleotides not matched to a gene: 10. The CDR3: CASSRERGLGQYF. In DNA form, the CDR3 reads TGTGCCAGCAGCCGGGAGCGGGGTCTGGGGCAGTACTTC.

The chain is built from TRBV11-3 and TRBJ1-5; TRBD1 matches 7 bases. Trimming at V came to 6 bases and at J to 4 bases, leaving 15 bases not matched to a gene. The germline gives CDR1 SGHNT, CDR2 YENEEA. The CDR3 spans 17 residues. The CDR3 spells CASSHETGQLTNQPQHF. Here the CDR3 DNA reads TGTGCCAGCAGTCACGAAACGGGACAGCTAACGAATCAGCCCCAGCATTTT.

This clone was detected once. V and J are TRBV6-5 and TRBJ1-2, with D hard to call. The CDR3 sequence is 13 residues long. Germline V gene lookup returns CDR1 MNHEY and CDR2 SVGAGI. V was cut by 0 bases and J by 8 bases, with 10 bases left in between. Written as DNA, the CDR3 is TGTGCCAGCAGTTACTCAGGGAGTCGAGGCTACACCTTC. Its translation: CASSYSGSRGYTF.